The rows below give T cell receptor beta chains drawn from one sample of a study of human T cells and chemical hapten exposure. Each CDR3 protein gets one entry after TCRdb re-called the RACE reads with MiXCR. This sample has tens of thousands of distinct CDR3 sequences, with 7.5% to 9% found just once. The material was whole blood, obtained in connection with sensitization to the hapten diphenylcyclopropenone (DPC). All receptors come from a woman in her 50s with alopecia areata. Some clones in this sample may be carry-over from other donors' samples. Each CDR3 is given with its conserved first and last residue. The order of the fields is V gene, J gene, CDR3 protein.

V: TRBV7-8; J: TRBJ1-2; CDR3: CASSQDRVDYGYTF
V: TRBV10-1; J: TRBJ2-3; CDR3: CASSAGGPDTQYF
V: TRBV4-3; J: TRBJ1-3; CDR3: CASSQVEGGNTIYF
V: TRBV5-4; J: TRBJ2-7; CDR3: CASSPFERPLDEQYF
V: TRBV10-3; J: TRBJ2-3; CDR3: CATPGERELETSTDTQYF
V: TRBV27; J: TRBJ2-3; CDR3: CASSTRQGSRTDTQYF
V: TRBV11-2; J: TRBJ2-5; CDR3: CASSLDRAGVTETQYF
V: TRBV5-4; J: TRBJ1-2; CDR3: CASSPDSYGYTF
V: TRBV29-1; J: TRBJ1-1; CDR3: CSVEDRREAFF
V: TRBV6-6; J: TRBJ2-5; CDR3: CASRGTSVRETQYF